This T cell receptor beta chain was captured in a study of cytomegalovirus exposure and HLA in healthy donors. Whole-study findings and limits: Three chains linked to CMV were shown in vitro to be specific for CMV antigens. Later work associated around 18,000 TCR beta sequences with HLA alleles at 0.05 false discovery rate. Among immune exposure information, only CMV serostatus was available.

This PCR relied on a set of 60 Vbeta primers and 13 Jbeta primers. Sequencing was performed with immunoSEQ multiplex PCR; in TCRdb, only in-frame clones are kept and a portion is missing. The repertoire holds about 90,000 clones, roughly 58% seen once, with 5.5% in the top ten. This CDR3 has 16 amino acids. CDR1 is GTSNPN, CDR2 SVGIG, per germline (reference sequence). Regarding this clone: Its target is unknown.

This TCR derives from a woman younger than 45 in good health and CMV-seropositive. Material: PBMCs. This sequence joins TRBV30 and TRBJ2-5; 13 positions match TRBD2. With the DNA end fitting TRBJ2-7 better, the J assignment may be wrong. The CDR3 sequence is CAWSEKLAGGLHEQYF. The CDR3 nucleotides are TGTGCCTGGAGTGAAAAACTAGCGGGGGGGCTGCACGAGCAGTACTTC.